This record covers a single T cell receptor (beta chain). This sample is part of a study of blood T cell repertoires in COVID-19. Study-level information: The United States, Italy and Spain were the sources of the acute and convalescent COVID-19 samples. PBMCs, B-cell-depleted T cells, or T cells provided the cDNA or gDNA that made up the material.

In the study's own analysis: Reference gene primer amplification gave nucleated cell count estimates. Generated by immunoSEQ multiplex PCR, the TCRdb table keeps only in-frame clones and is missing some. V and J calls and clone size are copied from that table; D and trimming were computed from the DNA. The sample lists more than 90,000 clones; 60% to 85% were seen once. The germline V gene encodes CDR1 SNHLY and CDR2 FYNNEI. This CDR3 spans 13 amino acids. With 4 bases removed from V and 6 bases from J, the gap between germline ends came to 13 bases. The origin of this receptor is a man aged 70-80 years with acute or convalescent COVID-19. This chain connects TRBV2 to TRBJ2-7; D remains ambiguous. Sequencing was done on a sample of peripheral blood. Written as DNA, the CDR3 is TGTGCCAGCAGTGTCCTTAGAGTTCGCGAGCAGTACTTC. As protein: CASSVLRVREQYF.